These T cell receptor beta chains were read from a single sample in a study of blood T cell repertoires in COVID-19. Clones were sequenced by immunoSEQ multiplex PCR, and TCRdb holds only the in-frame ones, with some missing. The sample gives fewer than 250,000 clones, 70% to 90% of which show up once; approximately 0.97% is in the top ten. The specimen was peripheral blood. Every receptor here comes from a man aged 60-69 years with COVID-19, enrolled during active disease. Each CDR3 is given with its conserved first and last residue. Each record gives: clone size, D gene, V gene, J gene, CDR3 protein, CDR3 DNA. D genes are given only for firm matches. Clone size is given for some rows only: seen once, a few or many times, or a class if the clone is expanded.

clone_size: NA; d_call: TRBD1; v_call: TRBV7-2; j_call: TRBJ1-1; cdr3_aa: CASSPGGRTAFF; cdr3_nt: TGTGCCAGCAGCCCAGGGGGGCGCACAGCTTTCTTT
clone_size: NA; d_call: NA; v_call: TRBV18; j_call: TRBJ1-2; cdr3_aa: CASSPTVNYGYTF; cdr3_nt: TGTGCCAGCTCACCGACAGTTAACTATGGCTACACCTTC
clone_size: NA; d_call: TRBD1; v_call: TRBV7-9; j_call: TRBJ1-5; cdr3_aa: CASSLTGQGNQPQHF; cdr3_nt: TGTGCCAGCAGCTTAACGGGACAGGGAAATCAGCCCCAGCATTTT
clone_size: NA; d_call: TRBD2; v_call: TRBV19; j_call: TRBJ2-7; cdr3_aa: CASSSSPGLAGGIPYEQYF; cdr3_nt: TGTGCCAGTAGTTCCTCGCCGGGACTAGCGGGAGGTATCCCCTACGAGCAGTACTTC
clone_size: NA; d_call: TRBD2; v_call: TRBV28; j_call: TRBJ2-3; cdr3_aa: CASSLWGSSGSATDTQYF; cdr3_nt: TGTGCCAGCAGTTTATGGGGGTCTAGCGGGAGCGCCACAGATACGCAGTATTTT
clone_size: NA; d_call: NA; v_call: TRBV20-1; j_call: TRBJ1-1; cdr3_aa: CSASGTQYPEAFF; cdr3_nt: TGCAGTGCTAGTGGGACACAATACCCTGAAGCTTTCTTT
clone_size: NA; d_call: TRBD1; v_call: TRBV10-3; j_call: TRBJ2-3; cdr3_aa: CAIMGTGGTDTQYF; cdr3_nt: TGTGCCATCATGGGGACAGGGGGGACAGATACGCAGTATTTT
clone_size: few; d_call: NA; v_call: TRBV5-5; j_call: TRBJ1-1; cdr3_aa: CASSFRSGSPEAFF; cdr3_nt: TGTGCCAGCAGCTTTCGGAGCGGGAGCCCTGAAGCTTTCTTT
clone_size: NA; d_call: TRBD2; v_call: TRBV5-4; j_call: TRBJ2-3; cdr3_aa: CASSLGEGTQYF; cdr3_nt: TGTGCCAGCAGCCTGGGGGAGGGTACGCAGTATTTT
clone_size: NA; d_call: NA; v_call: TRBV9; j_call: TRBJ2-7; cdr3_aa: CASSSPGANEQYF; cdr3_nt: TGTGCCAGCAGCTCACCAGGGGCCAACGAGCAGTACTTC